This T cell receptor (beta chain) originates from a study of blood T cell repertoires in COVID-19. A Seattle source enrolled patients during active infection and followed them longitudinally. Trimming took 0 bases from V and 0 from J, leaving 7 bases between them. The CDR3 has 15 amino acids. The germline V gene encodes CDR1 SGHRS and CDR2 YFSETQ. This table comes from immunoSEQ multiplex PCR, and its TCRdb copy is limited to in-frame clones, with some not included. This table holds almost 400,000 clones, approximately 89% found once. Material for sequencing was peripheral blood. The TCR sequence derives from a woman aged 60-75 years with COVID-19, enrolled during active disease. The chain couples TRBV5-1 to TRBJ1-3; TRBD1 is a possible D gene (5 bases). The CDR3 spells CASSLAGNSGNTIYF. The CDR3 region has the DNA TGCGCCAGCAGCTTGGCAGGGAACTCTGGAAACACCATATATTTT.